These 21 T cell receptor beta chains share one sample of origin, sequenced in a study of STAT5B mutations in CD4+ large granular lymphocyte leukemia. Assay used: immunoSEQ multiplex PCR; TCRdb lists only in-frame clones, some missing. The sample carries nearly 35,000 clones, roughly 87% recorded once. The sample was CD4+ T cells from blood buffy coats. These receptors were obtained from a human donor in good health.

The CDR3 sequence is CASTESGPRNEQFF. CDR3 nucleotides: TGTGCCAGCACCGAATCGGGCCCGAGGAATGAGCAGTTCTTC. The chain is built from TRBV28 and TRBJ2-1; D not certain. The germline V gene has CDR1 MDHEN and CDR2 SYDVKM. With 7 bases removed from V and 7 bases from J, the gap between germline ends came to 17 bases. CDR3 size: 14 residues.

V and J are TRBV7-9 and TRBJ1-4, with D possibly TRBD1 on 6 matching bases. Germline lookup yields CDR1 SEHNR and CDR2 FQNEAQ (reference sequence). The germline V and J ends were trimmed by 5 bases and 6 bases, with 13 bases remaining between them. The CDR3 is made up of 14 amino acids. CDR3 residues: CASSPRGGDEKLFF. In DNA, the CDR3 is TGTGCCAGCAGCCCCAGGGGTGGAGATGAAAAACTGTTTTTT. The complete variable domain, with remaining parts taken from reference TRBV7-9 and TRBJ1-4, reads DTGVSQNPRHKITKRGQNVTFRCDPISEHNRLYWYRQTLGQGPEFLTYFQNEAQLEKSRLLSDRFSAERPKGSFSTLEIQRTEQGDSAMYLCASSPRGGDEKLFFGSGTQLSVL.

The V and J genes are TRBV5-6 and TRBJ1-4; D remains ambiguous. The CDR3 is 13 amino acids. CDR1 SGHDT and CDR2 YYEEEE come from the germline V gene. V was cut by 2 bases and J by 4 bases, with 6 bases left in between. The CDR3: CASSFGVNEKLFF. The CDR3 nucleotides are TGTGCCAGCAGCTTCGGGGTTAATGAAAAACTGTTTTTT.

The gene calls are TRBV2 and TRBJ2-2; 11 bases match TRBD1. Trimming took 7 bases from V and 5 from J; bases not matched to a gene: 3. Germline V gene data show CDR1 as SNHLY and CDR2 as FYNNEI. The CDR3 loop spans 14 amino acids. DNA of the CDR3: TGTGCCAGCAAGGGGACAGGGGGAACCGGGGAGCTGTTTTTT. Protein sequence: CASKGTGGTGELFF.

The CDR3 nucleotides read TGCGCCAGCAGCCAAATTCCAGCCGTGGCCGGGGAGCTGTTTTTT. Its translation: CASSQIPAVAGELFF. The chain links TRBV4-3 to TRBJ2-2; D gene uncertain. The CDR3 runs 15 residues. The germline V and J ends were trimmed by 2 bases and 6 bases, with 13 bases remaining between them. Germline V gene sequence: CDR1 LGHNA, CDR2 YSLEER.

This clone was seen a single time. The V and J genes are TRBV7-8 and TRBJ2-1; 12 bases agree with TRBD2. Trimming removed 5 bases from V and 8 bases from J; junction bases left unmatched: 13. CDR1 is SGHVS, CDR2 FQNEAQ, per germline. The CDR3 sequence is 17 residues long. DNA of the CDR3: TGTGCCAGCAGCCCCAACCCGACTAGCGGGAGTATCTATGAGCAGTTCTTC. Its translation is CASSPNPTSGSIYEQFF.

On this clone itself: A read error may account for a junction end that differs from germline. V is TRBV19 and J is TRBJ2-6; D could derive from TRBD1 or TRBD2 (6 bases each). The CDR3 length is 18 residues. From germline, CDR1 is LNHDA and CDR2 SQIVND (reference sequence). The CDR3 reads CASSGQGTNHKAGQRPDF. In DNA, the CDR3 is TGTGCCAGTAGTGGTCAAGGGACAAATCACAAAGCGGGCCAACGTCCTGACTTC. The full variable domain, in which reference TRBV19 and TRBJ2-6 provide the parts outside the CDR3, is DGGITQSPKYLFRKEGQNVTLSCEQNLNHDAMYWYRQDPGQGLRLIYYSQIVNDFQKGDIAEGYSVSREKKESFPLTVTSAQKNPTAFYLCASSGQGTNHKAGQRPDFGAGSRLTVL.

The chain couples TRBV6-5 to TRBJ1-5; possible D gene TRBD1, 6 bases. Trimming stripped 7 bases from V and 4 bases from J, with 11 bases between. The CDR3 consists of 13 residues. CDR1 and CDR2 from the germline V gene are MNHEY and SVGAGI. CDR3 DNA: TGTGCCAGCACTCGGGGGGCTAATCAGCCCCAGCATTTT. Its protein is CASTRGANQPQHF.

The chain links TRBV5-1 to TRBJ1-4, with D perhaps TRBD1 (5 bases). With 4 bases removed from V and 5 bases from J, the gap between germline ends came to 12 bases. The CDR3 runs to 14 residues. Looked up from germline, CDR1 is SGHRS and CDR2 is YFSETQ. CDR3 residues: CASSRDGENEKLFF. CDR3 DNA sequence: TGCGCCAGCAGCCGGGACGGAGAAAATGAAAAACTGTTTTTT.

The chain carries TRBV13 and TRBJ2-1; D may match TRBD1 or TRBD2 (6 bases each). CDR1 is PRHDT, CDR2 FYEKMQ, per germline (reference sequence). The CDR3 is 15 amino acids. Trimming stripped 5 bases from V and 4 bases from J, with 15 bases between. CDR3 coding DNA: TGTGCCAGCAGCGACTTAGGGGGGCCTTACAATGAGCAGTTCTTC. This sequence encodes CASSDLGGPYNEQFF.

The rearrangement uses TRBV7-2 and TRBJ1-5; D unresolved. CDR1 is SGHTA and CDR2 is FQGNSA in the germline V gene. Deletions cut 4 bases from V and 2 bases from J, with 12 bases between. CDR3 size: 15 residues. CDR3 DNA: TGTGCCAGCAGCTCCCCCCGGTTGGGCAATCAGCCCCAGCATTTT. Its protein is CASSSPRLGNQPQHF.

The genes are TRBV7-2 and TRBJ2-3; the match to TRBD2 covers 11 bases. The V and J ends lost 5 bases and 1 base, in that order; junction bases with no gene match: 8. Per germline, CDR1 SGHTA and CDR2 FQGNSA. The CDR3 runs to 17 residues. CDR3 nucleotides: TGTGCCAGCAGCCCCCGCGGGACTAGCGGAGGCACAGATACGCAGTATTTT. This encodes CASSPRGTSGGTDTQYF. Combining the CDR3 with reference TRBV7-2 and TRBJ2-3 gives the whole variable domain GAGVSQSPSNKVTEKGKDVELRCDPISGHTALYWYRQSLGQGLEFLIYFQGNSAPDKSGLPSDRFSAERTGGSVSTLTIQRTQQEDSAVYLCASSPRGTSGGTDTQYFGPGTRLTVL.

This clone was seen just once. The rearrangement joins TRBV28 to TRBJ1-1; TRBD1 might be the D (6 bases). Trimming took off 5 bases at V and 1 base at J, with 14 bases between the two ends. The CDR3 consists of 15 residues. CDR1 is MDHEN, CDR2 SYDVKM, per germline. In DNA, the CDR3 is TGTGCCAGCAGTGCGCCAGGGGCGTCGAACACTGAAGCTTTCTTT. This translates into CASSAPGASNTEAFF.

This rearrangement joins TRBV7-6 to TRBJ2-2; D might be TRBD1 (6 bases). Per germline, CDR1 SGHVS and CDR2 FNYEAQ. The CDR3 spans 14 residues. The germline V and J ends were trimmed by 9 bases and 1 base, with 12 bases remaining between them. The CDR3 nucleotides read TGTGCCAGTACGGACAGCCAGAACACCGGGGAGCTGTTTTTT. It encodes CASTDSQNTGELFF.

Comments on this clone: In the same sample, other DNA sequences code for this CDR3. This chain joins TRBV5-6 and TRBJ2-7; no reliable D call. This CDR3 has 13 residues. CDR1 is SGHDT, CDR2 YYEEEE, per germline. Trimming took 2 bases from V and 2 from J, leaving 8 bases between them. The CDR3 DNA reads TGTGCCAGCAGCTTAAACGGACCCTACGAGCAGTACTTC. It is translated as CASSLNGPYEQYF. Full variable domain (missing parts from reference TRBV5-6 and TRBJ2-7): DAGVTQSPTHLIKTRGQQVTLRCSPKSGHDTVSWYQQALGQGPQFIFQYYEEEERQRGNFPDRFSGHQFPNYSSELNVNALLLGDSALYLCASSLNGPYEQYFGPGTRLTVT.

V gene TRBV29-1 combines with J gene TRBJ1-1, with TRBD1 identical over 7 bases. The length of the CDR3 is 13 residues. Germline V gene data show CDR1 as SQVTM and CDR2 as ANQGSEA. The J segment lost 8 bases and the V segment lost 6 bases, leaving 12 bases of the junction unmatched. The CDR3 nucleotides read TGCAGCGTACGGACAGGCCGAGCGGGGGAAGCTTTCTTT. It translates to CSVRTGRAGEAFF. Complete variable domain (other parts from reference TRBV29-1 and TRBJ1-1): SAVISQKPSRDICQRGTSLTIQCQVDSQVTMMFWYRQQPGQSLTLIATANQGSEATYESGFVIDKFPISRPNLTFSTLTVSNMSPEDSSIYLCSVRTGRAGEAFFGQGTRLTVV.

This chain connects TRBV6-1 to TRBJ2-3; no clear D gene. CDR1 is MNHNS and CDR2 is SASEGT in the germline V gene. The ends were cut back, 4 bases at V and 0 bases at J, with 11 bases in the middle. This CDR3 is 15 amino acids long. The CDR3 here is CASSARVASTDTQYF. CDR3 DNA: TGTGCCAGCAGTGCAAGGGTTGCTAGCACAGATACGCAGTATTTT.

The gene calls are TRBV6-1 and TRBJ1-2, with a possible D match to TRBD1 (6 bases). The germline V gene has CDR1 MNHNS and CDR2 SASEGT. The CDR3 is 12 residues long. V lost 8 bases and J lost 4, with 11 bases in between. In nucleotides, the CDR3 is TGTGCCAGCCTAGGACAGACCTATGGCTACACCTTC. Its translation: CASLGQTYGYTF.

The rearrangement uses TRBV29-1 and TRBJ2-4, with D possibly being TRBD1 (6 bases). Deletions cut 2 bases from V and 3 bases from J, with 14 bases between. Germline values: CDR1 SQVTM, CDR2 ANQGSEA. The CDR3 has 15 amino acids. The CDR3 DNA reads TGCAGCGTTGAATCTCGAGGGGGTGGCAAAAACATTCAGTACTTC. This encodes CSVESRGGGKNIQYF.

The chain's CDR3 is CASTGGMDQPQHF. Written as DNA, the CDR3 is TGTGCCAGCACAGGGGGCATGGATCAGCCCCAGCATTTT. The chain joins TRBV28 to TRBJ1-5; 8 bases map to TRBD1. This CDR3 has 13 amino acids. CDR1 and CDR2 from the germline V gene are MDHEN and SYDVKM. After removal of 7 bases from V and 5 bases from J, the junction contained 4 bases not matched to a gene.

The rearrangement uses TRBV6-1 and TRBJ2-7; perhaps TRBD2 as D (5 bases). The CDR3 totals 14 residues. Germline loops: CDR1 MNHNS, CDR2 SASEGT. Deletions cut 8 bases from V and 2 bases from J, with 16 bases between. This CDR3 reads CASRLGLNTYEQYF. DNA of the CDR3: TGTGCCAGCCGGCTCGGACTCAATACCTACGAGCAGTACTTC.